Listed here are 30 T cell receptor beta chains from one sample, sequenced in a study of blood T cell repertoires in COVID-19. Generated by immunoSEQ multiplex PCR, the TCRdb table keeps only in-frame clones and is missing some. Here the sample spans about 370,000 clones, roughly 90% being singletons. The sequenced sample consisted of peripheral blood. These receptors all stem from a woman aged 25 to 39 with COVID-19, enrolled during active disease.

In DNA, the CDR3 is TGTGCCAGCAGCTTAAGCGGGGGGGGGCAAGAGACCCAGTACTTC. Its translation: CASSLSGGGQETQYF. The chain has TRBV7-9 and TRBJ2-5, with TRBD2 matching over 10 bases. The CDR3 is 15 residues long. V was clipped by 2 bases and J by 2 bases; unmatched bases: 2. Germline CDR1 SEHNR, CDR2 FQNEAQ (reference sequence).

The V and J genes are TRBV4-3 and TRBJ1-2; D is uncertain. The CDR3 is made up of 18 amino acids. Germline V lookup: CDR1 LGHNA, CDR2 YSLEER. V was trimmed by 0 bases and J by 4 bases, leaving 21 bases between them. CDR3 nucleotides: TGCGCCAGCAGCCAAGAAAGAGGTGCGCCGAGGGTTCCCTATGGCTACACCTTC. Protein sequence: CASSQERGAPRVPYGYTF.

This clone was seen a handful of times. The chain uses TRBV5-6 and TRBJ1-6; 9 nucleotides match TRBD1. The V gene's germline CDR1 is SGHDT and CDR2 YYEEEE. V was clipped by 2 bases and J by 8 bases; unmatched bases: 5. The CDR3 is 15 amino acids. CDR3 loop: CASSLGRQGDSPLHF. In DNA form, the CDR3 reads TGTGCCAGCAGCTTAGGGAGACAGGGGGATTCACCCCTCCACTTT.

The J gene is TRBJ1-2, the V gene TRBV29-1; a possible D gene is TRBD1 (6 bases). V was trimmed by 5 bases and J by 1 base, leaving 23 bases between them. The CDR3 totals 17 residues. The germline V gene encodes CDR1 SQVTM and CDR2 ANQGSEA. The CDR3: CSVMTGQHPTINYGYTF. Written as DNA, the CDR3 is TGCAGCGTTATGACGGGACAACACCCTACCATTAACTATGGCTACACCTTC.

This sequence joins TRBV27 and TRBJ2-5, with D perhaps matching TRBD2 (7 bases). With 0 bases removed from V and 1 base from J, the gap between germline ends came to 12 bases. The CDR3 extends over 16 amino acids. Germline values: CDR1 MNHEY, CDR2 SMNVEV (reference sequence). The CDR3 bases are TGTGCCAGCAGTTTATCGGGGGGAGGGGGCCAAGAGACCCAGTACTTC. It encodes CASSLSGGGGQETQYF.

The chain uses TRBV3-1 (or the pseudogene TRBV3-2) and TRBJ1-3; 9 bases fit TRBD1. The CDR3 extends over 17 amino acids. V was clipped by 2 bases and J by 0 bases; unmatched bases: 5. Per the germline V gene, CDR1 is LGHDT and CDR2 is YNNKEL (reference sequence). CDR3 nucleotide sequence: TGTGCCAGCAGCCAACCGGGACAGGGCCCCTCTGGAAACACCATATATTTT. This gives the protein CASSQPGQGPSGNTIYF.

The chain links TRBV28 to TRBJ2-3; perhaps TRBD1 as D (6 bases). The CDR3 has 15 amino acids. V dropped 6 bases and J dropped 0 bases, with 13 bases sitting between them. Germline assignment: CDR1 MDHEN and CDR2 SYDVKM. The CDR3 sequence is CASRLAGESTDTQYF. In DNA, the CDR3 is TGTGCCAGCAGGCTGGCAGGGGAGAGCACAGATACGCAGTATTTT.

The rearrangement links TRBV19 to TRBJ1-1, with a weak D call TRBD1 (5 bases). Germline CDR1 is LNHDA and CDR2 is SQIVND (reference sequence). The CDR3 extends over 12 amino acids. V was trimmed by 3 bases and J by 8 bases, leaving 10 bases between them. This CDR3 is CASSMGGQEAFF. CDR3 DNA: TGTGCCAGTAGTATGGGCGGACAAGAAGCTTTCTTT.

The chain combines TRBV4-1 with TRBJ2-1; 15 nucleotides align to TRBD2. The J segment lost 8 bases and the V segment lost 4 bases, leaving 6 bases of the junction unmatched. The CDR3 covers 16 residues. CDR1 is MGHRA and CDR2 is YSYEKL in the germline V gene. The CDR3 region has the DNA TGCGCCAGCAGCCGGACTAGCGGGGGGGTTATGGATGAGCAGTTCTTC. Residues: CASSRTSGGVMDEQFF.

The J gene is TRBJ2-4, the V gene TRBV2; 7 bases align to TRBD1. The germline gives CDR1 SNHLY, CDR2 FYNNEI. The CDR3 covers 14 residues. V dropped 8 bases and J dropped 1; count of bases not matched to a gene: 5. In DNA, the CDR3 is TGTGCCAGCCGGGACAGAGACGCCAAAAACATTCAGTACTTC. Translation: CASRDRDAKNIQYF. Drawing the rest from reference TRBV2 and TRBJ2-4, the complete variable domain is EPEVTQTPSHQVTQMGQEVILRCVPISNHLYFYWYRQILGQKVEFLVSFYNNEISEKSEIFDDQFSVERPDGSNFTLKIRSTKLEDSAMYFCASRDRDAKNIQYFGAGTRLSVL.

This rearrangement joins TRBV9 to TRBJ2-5, with 7 bases lining up with TRBD2. Per the germline V gene, CDR1 is SGDLS and CDR2 is YYNGEE. With 4 bases clipped from V and 1 base from J, the junction kept 7 bases outside the gene matches. This CDR3 has 15 residues. In DNA, the CDR3 is TGTGCCAGCAGCCAGACGGGGACTACCCAAGAGACCCAGTACTTC. It encodes CASSQTGTTQETQYF.

This clone was recorded once. The rearrangement joins TRBV2 to TRBJ2-3; 8 positions match TRBD2. This CDR3 region has 14 residues. Germline V gene lookup returns CDR1 SNHLY and CDR2 FYNNEI. J lost 1 base, V lost 8 bases, and 5 bases had no gene match. As DNA, the CDR3 is TGTGCCAGCCGGGGGGGGCGCGGCACAGATACGCAGTATTTT. It yields the protein CASRGGRGTDTQYF.

The chain recombines TRBV5-6 with TRBJ2-5; 10 positions match TRBD2. The V and J ends lost 7 bases and 2 bases, in that order; junction bases with no gene match: 8. Germline V gene sequence: CDR1 SGHDT, CDR2 YYEEEE. This CDR3 spans 15 amino acids. The CDR3 protein is CASHTGTSAQETQYF. CDR3 DNA: TGTGCCAGCCATACTGGGACTAGCGCGCAAGAGACCCAGTACTTC.

The chain uses TRBV5-1 and TRBJ2-3, with D possibly being TRBD2 (5 bases). V was cut by 1 base and J by 2 bases, with 14 bases left in between. CDR1 and CDR2 (germline): SGHRS, YFSETQ. CDR3 length equals 16 residues. As DNA, the CDR3 is TGCGCCAGCAGCTTGAGGCCAAGGGAGAACACAGATACGCAGTATTTT. This translates into CASSLRPRENTDTQYF.

V usage is TRBV30 and J usage is TRBJ1-1; D remains unclear. The germline V and J ends were trimmed by 2 bases and 0 bases, with 10 bases remaining between them. The CDR3 totals 14 residues. CDR1 is GTSNPN, CDR2 SVGIG, per germline (reference sequence). CDR3: CAWSYPDMNTEAFF. CDR3 nucleotides: TGTGCCTGGAGTTATCCCGACATGAACACTGAAGCTTTCTTT.

The V and J genes are TRBV6-2 or TRBV6-3 and TRBJ1-2; 8 positions agree with TRBD1. V was pared by 5 bases and J by 3 bases, with 8 bases of the junction left unmatched. CDR1 MNHEY and CDR2 SVGEGT come from the germline V gene. This CDR3 contains 15 residues. In DNA form, the CDR3 reads TGTGCCAGCAGTGGACAGGGTTCCCGCTACTATGGCTACACCTTC. Translated, it gives CASSGQGSRYYGYTF.

This chain links TRBV6-5 with TRBJ1-4; no reliable D call. V was cut by 4 bases and J by 4 bases, with 13 bases left in between. The germline V gene encodes CDR1 MNHEY and CDR2 SVGAGI. The CDR3 is made up of 15 amino acids. As DNA, the CDR3 is TGTGCCAGCAGTTTCCGCCACACCCTTAATGAAAAACTGTTTTTT. Amino acids: CASSFRHTLNEKLFF.

The chain employs TRBV28 and TRBJ2-1; 7 nucleotides align to TRBD1. This CDR3 has 12 amino acids. Unmatched junction bases numbered 3, after V lost 6 bases and J lost 7 bases. Germline CDR1 and CDR2: MDHEN and SYDVKM. CDR3 sequence reads: CASSLDRNEQFF. CDR3 nucleotides: TGTGCCAGCAGCCTGGACAGGAATGAGCAGTTCTTC.

V gene TRBV7-9 combines with J gene TRBJ2-3; D possibly corresponds to TRBD2 (6 bases). The CDR3 covers 14 residues. Trimming removed 5 bases at V and 6 bases at J, with 15 bases between. Germline CDR1 reads SEHNR; CDR2 reads FQNEAQ (reference sequence). The CDR3 sequence is CASSPGEWADTQYF. CDR3 coding DNA: TGTGCCAGCAGCCCGGGGGAATGGGCCGATACGCAGTATTTT.

The V call is TRBV11-2, the J call TRBJ2-5; 7 bases are a match to TRBD2. The V segment lost 5 bases and the J segment 4 bases; nucleotides outside the gene matches: 10. The CDR3 covers 15 residues. In germline, CDR1 is SGHAT, CDR2 FQNNGV. CDR3 sequence reads: CASSVTAGVLETQYF. In nucleotides, the CDR3 is TGTGCCAGCAGCGTCACGGCGGGAGTGTTAGAGACCCAGTACTTC.

The rearrangement joins TRBV7-9 to TRBJ2-1; perhaps TRBD1 as D (5 bases). Per germline, CDR1 SEHNR and CDR2 FQNEAQ (reference sequence). The CDR3 length is 15 residues. Trimming cost V 1 base and J 4 bases, with 11 bases left between them. CDR3 amino acids: CASSLESRAYNEQFF. The CDR3 nucleotides are TGTGCCAGCAGCTTAGAATCCAGGGCTTACAATGAGCAGTTCTTC.

This clone has only one observation. The V gene is TRBV27, the J gene TRBJ2-5, with D perhaps matching TRBD1 (7 bases). Germline V gene lookup returns CDR1 MNHEY and CDR2 SMNVEV (reference sequence). The V and J ends lost 5 bases and 5 bases respectively, with 15 bases between them. There are 14 residues in the CDR3. The CDR3 DNA is TGTGCCAGCAGTGCAGGGGGGTTCGGGGAGACCCAGTACTTC. Its protein product is CASSAGGFGETQYF.

The gene calls are TRBV11-2 and TRBJ2-5, with 11 bases matching TRBD2. V dropped 5 bases and J dropped 8; count of bases not matched to a gene: 10. The CDR3 runs 15 residues. Per the germline V gene, CDR1 is SGHAT and CDR2 is FQNNGV. This CDR3 is CASSISGTSGTTQYF. The CDR3 DNA reads as TGTGCCAGCAGCATATCCGGGACTAGCGGAACTACCCAGTACTTC.

CDR3 nucleotide sequence: TGTGCCAGCAGCCCCCGAGGGGGATGGAATTCACCCCTCCACTTT. Protein sequence: CASSPRGGWNSPLHF. The chain uses TRBV3-1 (or the pseudogene TRBV3-2) and TRBJ1-6, with TRBD1 as a possible D gene (6 bases). This CDR3 has 15 residues. Trimming removed 4 bases at V and 7 bases at J, with 14 bases between. Germline CDR1 is LGHDT and CDR2 is YNNKEL (reference sequence).

CDR3 region: CASSDRSTGELFF. Here the CDR3 DNA reads TGTGCCAGCAGTGACCGGTCCACCGGGGAGCTGTTTTTT. The chain carries TRBV2 and TRBJ2-2, with D hard to call. The CDR3 extends over 13 amino acids. V lost 3 bases to trimming and J lost 4 bases, with 6 bases between them. CDR1 is SNHLY, CDR2 FYNNEI, per germline.

The CDR3 DNA is TGTGCCAGCAGCCTGTGGGGGGGCCAAGAGACCCAGTACTTC. Translating gives CASSLWGGQETQYF. This chain joins TRBV28 and TRBJ2-5; 7 nucleotides line up with TRBD2. Germline-derived CDR1 and CDR2 are MDHEN and SYDVKM. The CDR3 runs to 14 residues. Trimming cost V 6 bases and J 1 base; bases outside gene matches: 5. The full variable domain, rest sourced from reference TRBV28 and TRBJ2-5, is DVKVTQSSRYLVKRTGEKVFLECVQDMDHENMFWYRQDPGLGLRLIYFSYDVKMKEKGDIPEGYSVSREKKERFSLILESASTNQTSMYLCASSLWGGQETQYFGPGTRLLVL.

This sequence joins TRBV24-1 and TRBJ1-5; weak D call: TRBD1 (5 bases). Trimming left V 9 bases short and J 0 bases short, with 23 bases between. Germline values: CDR1 KGHDR, CDR2 SFDVKD. The length of the CDR3 is 18 residues. CDR3 loop: CATLGRGGPKDSNQPQHF. The CDR3 coding sequence is TGTGCCACCCTAGGGCGGGGGGGACCGAAAGATAGCAATCAGCCCCAGCATTTT.

The chain joins TRBV7-8 to TRBJ1-1; D gene uncertain. V shed 2 bases and J shed 2 bases, with 15 bases lying between them. In germline, CDR1 is SGHVS, CDR2 FQNEAQ. The CDR3 is 16 amino acids. The CDR3 region is CASSLLAGNQNTEAFF. The CDR3 DNA reads as TGTGCCAGCAGCTTATTGGCCGGGAATCAAAACACTGAAGCTTTCTTT.

This clone has a single count. The chain joins TRBV21-1 to TRBJ2-7; the table's D call, TRBD2, was not checked against the DNA. TRBV21-1 is given as a pseudogene. The CDR3 consists of 16 residues. CDR3 sequence: CASSKARSRSSYEQYV. DNA for the CDR3: TGTGCCAGCAGCAAAGCACGGAGCCGTAGCTCCTACGAGCAGTACGTC.

V gene TRBV5-1 combines with J gene TRBJ2-3; D perhaps matches TRBD2 (6 bases). There are 14 residues in the CDR3. The V end lost 0 bases, the J end lost 6 bases, and 11 bases lay between the germline ends. The germline gives CDR1 SGHRS, CDR2 YFSETQ. The CDR3 DNA follows: TGCGCCAGCAGCTTGGTACAGGCGGGGGATACGCAGTATTTT. Its protein product is CASSLVQAGDTQYF.